This record covers a single T cell receptor beta chain. Its target is unknown. Using immunoSEQ multiplex PCR, the repertoire was profiled, and TCRdb retains in-frame clones only, with some absent. The sample shows about 2 million clones, less than 95% of them seen only once. This sample was included in a study of shared clonotypes between healthy human individuals. Study at large: Per donor, CD8 memory used one plate, CD8 naive used two, CD4 memory used three and CD4 naive used three. Study-wide findings and caveats: Larger estimated richness was generally recorded for naive subsets relative to memory subsets.

In the naive CD8 group, cells lacked CD45RO and were positively selected for CCR7, so terminally differentiated effector memory CD45RA+ cells were left out. Donors, without exception, were Caucasian adults residing in Nashville, Tennessee. V was pared by 6 bases and J by 0 bases, with 9 bases between. The length of the CDR3 is 15 residues. Germline loops: CDR1 ENHRY, CDR2 SYGVKD. Sequenced input: naive CD8+ T cells sorted from blood. The genes are TRBV10-3 and TRBJ2-6; the D is unclear. The TCR originated in a man between 18 and 35 years old in good health. CDR3 loop: CAIRDRGSGANVLTF. The CDR3, as DNA: TGTGCCATCAGAGATAGAGGCTCTGGGGCCAACGTCCTGACTTTC.